This TCR beta chain originates from a study of blood T cell repertoires in COVID-19. Two negative PCRs, clearance, or symptom resolution were required of recovered Cohort 3 donors. This CDR3 comprises 12 residues. Germline loops: CDR1 LNHDA, CDR2 SQIVND (reference sequence). With 8 bases clipped from V and 4 bases from J, the junction kept 2 bases outside the gene matches. The table came from immunoSEQ multiplex PCR; TCRdb's copy has only in-frame clones and leaves some out. The sample consists of 150,000 to 200,000 clones, just over 85% of them appearing once. The V gene is TRBV19, the J gene TRBJ1-1; 9 bases fit TRBD1. Material: PBMCs or T cells enriched from blood (not recorded which). This receptor was identified in a woman between 18 and 30 years old who had recovered from COVID-19. The CDR3 nucleotides read TGTGCCAGTCGACAGGGGGGCACTGAAGCTTTCTTT. This translates into CASRQGGTEAFF.